Detailed here is one T cell receptor beta chain. The data originate from a study of chronic HIV infection and antiretroviral therapy. TCRdb itself ran the 5' RACE reads through MiXCR, one entry per CDR3 protein. The top ten hold over 2.5% of the sample, which has under 55,000 distinct CDR3 sequences, approximately 19% seen once. Trimming removed 3 bases from V and 5 bases from J, with 12 bases in between. This CDR3 comprises 13 residues. In germline, CDR1 is DFQATT, CDR2 SNEGSKA (reference sequence). The source is an adult who had HIV and had not received antiretroviral therapy, or was an uninfected healthy control (not recorded which). Input material: peripheral blood. The rearrangement joins TRBV20-1 to TRBJ2-3; D may be TRBD2 (6 bases). The CDR3 nucleotides read TGCAGTGCTAGGAGACGGGGAGGAGATACGCAGTATTTT. Encoded protein: CSARRRGGDTQYF.